This TCR beta chain comes out of a study of control samples from healthy donors and cancer patients. Some clones are missing from TCRdb's copy, which holds only in-frame ones; the method was immunoSEQ multiplex PCR. The sample includes about 120,000 clones, roughly 91% of them seen just once. Sample: blood. This receptor was identified in a woman aged 70-85 years in good health.

CDR3 nucleotides: TGTGCCAGCAGTTTAAGTCATTGGGATTTCGATGAGCAGTTCTTC. It specifies CASSLSHWDFDEQFF. V is TRBV27 and J is TRBJ2-1; no reliable D call. CDR3 length equals 15 residues. Trimming cost V 2 bases and J 8 bases, with 16 bases left between them. Germline-derived CDR1 and CDR2 are MNHEY and SMNVEV (reference sequence).